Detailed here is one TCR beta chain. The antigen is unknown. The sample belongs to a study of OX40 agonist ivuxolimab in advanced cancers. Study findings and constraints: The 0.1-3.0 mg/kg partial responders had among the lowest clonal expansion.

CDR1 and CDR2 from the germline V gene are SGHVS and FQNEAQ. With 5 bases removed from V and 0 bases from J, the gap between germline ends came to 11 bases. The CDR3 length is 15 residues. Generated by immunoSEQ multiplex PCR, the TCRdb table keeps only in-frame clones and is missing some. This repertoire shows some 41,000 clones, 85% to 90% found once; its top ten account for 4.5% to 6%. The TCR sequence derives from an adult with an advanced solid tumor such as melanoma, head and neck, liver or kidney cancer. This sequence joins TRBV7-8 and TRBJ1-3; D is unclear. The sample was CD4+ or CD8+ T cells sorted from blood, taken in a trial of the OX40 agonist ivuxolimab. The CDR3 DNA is TGTGCCAGCAGCAGCGCCTTGAACTCTGGAAACACCATATATTTT. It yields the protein CASSSALNSGNTIYF. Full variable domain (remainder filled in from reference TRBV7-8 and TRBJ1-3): GAGVSQSPRYKVAKRGQDVALRCDPISGHVSLFWYQQALGQGPEFLTYFQNEAQLDKSGLPSDRFFAERPEGSVSTLKIQRTQQEDSAVYLCASSSALNSGNTIYFGEGSWLTVV.